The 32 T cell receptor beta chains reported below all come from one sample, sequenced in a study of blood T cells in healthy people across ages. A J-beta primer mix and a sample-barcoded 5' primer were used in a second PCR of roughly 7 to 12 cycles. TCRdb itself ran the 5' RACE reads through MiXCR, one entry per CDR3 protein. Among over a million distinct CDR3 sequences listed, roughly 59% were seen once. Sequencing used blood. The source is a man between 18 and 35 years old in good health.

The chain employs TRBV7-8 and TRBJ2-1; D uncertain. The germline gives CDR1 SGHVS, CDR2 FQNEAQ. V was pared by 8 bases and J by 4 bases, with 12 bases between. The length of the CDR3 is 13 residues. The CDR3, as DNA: TGTGCCAGCCGCGAACTGTCGTACAATGAGCAGTTCTTC. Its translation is CASRELSYNEQFF.

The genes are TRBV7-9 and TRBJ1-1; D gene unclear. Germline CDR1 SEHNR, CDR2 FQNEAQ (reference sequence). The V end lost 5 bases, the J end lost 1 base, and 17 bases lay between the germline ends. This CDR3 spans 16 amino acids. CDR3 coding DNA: TGTGCCAGCAGCCCCCTCCGGGGAACGGGGAACACTGAAGCTTTCTTT. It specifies CASSPLRGTGNTEAFF.

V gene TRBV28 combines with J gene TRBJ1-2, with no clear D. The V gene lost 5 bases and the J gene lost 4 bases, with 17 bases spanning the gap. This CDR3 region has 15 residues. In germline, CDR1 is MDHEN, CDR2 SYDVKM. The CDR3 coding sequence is TGTGCCAGCAGTATAGGAGGGAGGAACATCTATGGCTACACCTTC. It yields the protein CASSIGGRNIYGYTF.

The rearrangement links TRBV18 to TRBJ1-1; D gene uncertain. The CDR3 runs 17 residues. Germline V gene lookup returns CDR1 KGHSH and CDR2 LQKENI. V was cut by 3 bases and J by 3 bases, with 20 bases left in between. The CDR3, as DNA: TGTGCCAGCTCACCCGTCGGGGAACGGGTCTCGGACACTGAAGCTTTCTTT. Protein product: CASSPVGERVSDTEAFF.

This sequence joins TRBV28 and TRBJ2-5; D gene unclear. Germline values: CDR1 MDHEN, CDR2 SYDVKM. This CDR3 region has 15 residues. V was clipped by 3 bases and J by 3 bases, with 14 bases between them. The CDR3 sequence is CASSLPDPFKETQYF. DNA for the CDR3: TGTGCCAGCAGTTTGCCGGACCCGTTCAAAGAGACCCAGTACTTC.

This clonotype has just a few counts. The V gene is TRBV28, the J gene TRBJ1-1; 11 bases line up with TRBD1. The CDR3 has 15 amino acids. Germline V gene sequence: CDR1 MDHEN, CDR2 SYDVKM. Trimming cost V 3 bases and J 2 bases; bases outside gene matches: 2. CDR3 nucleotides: TGTGCCAGCAGTTTCGGGACAGGGGGAAACACTGAAGCTTTCTTT. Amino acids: CASSFGTGGNTEAFF.

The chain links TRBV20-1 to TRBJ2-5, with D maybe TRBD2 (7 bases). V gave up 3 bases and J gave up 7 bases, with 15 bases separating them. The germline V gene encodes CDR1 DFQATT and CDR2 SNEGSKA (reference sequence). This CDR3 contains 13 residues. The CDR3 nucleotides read TGCAGTGCTAGGGGAGGGGAGACAGGGACCCAGTACTTC. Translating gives CSARGGETGTQYF.

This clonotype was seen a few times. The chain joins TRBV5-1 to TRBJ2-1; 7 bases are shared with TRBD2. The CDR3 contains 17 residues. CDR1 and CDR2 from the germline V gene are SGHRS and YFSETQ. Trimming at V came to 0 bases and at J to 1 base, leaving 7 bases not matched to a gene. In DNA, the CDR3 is TGCGCCAGCAGCTTGGAGGCGGGAGTTGGGTCCTACAATGAGCAGTTCTTC. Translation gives CASSLEAGVGSYNEQFF.

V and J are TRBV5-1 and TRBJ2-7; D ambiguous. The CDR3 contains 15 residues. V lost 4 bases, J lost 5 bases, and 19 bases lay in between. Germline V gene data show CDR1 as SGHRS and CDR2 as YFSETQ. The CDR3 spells CASSRRRESVHEQYF. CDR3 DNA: TGCGCCAGCAGCCGGAGAAGGGAATCGGTTCACGAGCAGTACTTC.

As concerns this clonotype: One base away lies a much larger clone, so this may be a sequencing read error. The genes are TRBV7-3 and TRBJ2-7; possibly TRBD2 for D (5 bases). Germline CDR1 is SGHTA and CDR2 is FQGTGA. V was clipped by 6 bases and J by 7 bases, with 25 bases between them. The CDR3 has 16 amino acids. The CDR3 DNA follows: TGTGCCAGCAGGGATATTTCAGGAGGCGGTTACAATGAGCAGTACTTC. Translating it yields CASRDISGGGYNEQYF.

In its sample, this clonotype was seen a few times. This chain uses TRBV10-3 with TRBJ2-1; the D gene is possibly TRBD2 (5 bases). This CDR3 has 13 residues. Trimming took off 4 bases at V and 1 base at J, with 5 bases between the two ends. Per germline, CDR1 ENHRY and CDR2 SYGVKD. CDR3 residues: CAISGGSYNEQFF. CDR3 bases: TGTGCCATCAGTGGAGGGTCCTACAATGAGCAGTTCTTC.

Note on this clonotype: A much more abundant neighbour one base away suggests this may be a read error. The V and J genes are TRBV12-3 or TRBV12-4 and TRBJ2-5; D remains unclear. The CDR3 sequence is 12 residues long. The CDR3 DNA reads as TGTGCCGGCAGCCGAACCCAAGAGACCCAGTACTTC. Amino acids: CAGSRTQETQYF.

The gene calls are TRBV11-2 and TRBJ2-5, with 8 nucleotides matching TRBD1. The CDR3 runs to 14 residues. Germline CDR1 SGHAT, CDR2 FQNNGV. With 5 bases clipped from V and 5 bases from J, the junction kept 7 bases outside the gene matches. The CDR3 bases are TGTGCCAGCAGCCAGACAGGGGCAGGGGAGACCCAGTACTTC. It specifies CASSQTGAGETQYF.

CDR3 protein: CSARDKRASYEQYF. The CDR3 nucleotides read TGCAGTGCTAGAGATAAGCGGGCATCCTACGAGCAGTACTTC. The rearrangement links TRBV20-1 to TRBJ2-7, with D maybe TRBD2 (6 bases). Germline lookup yields CDR1 DFQATT and CDR2 SNEGSKA (reference sequence). CDR3 size: 14 residues. Trimming removed 0 bases at V and 1 base at J, with 10 bases between.

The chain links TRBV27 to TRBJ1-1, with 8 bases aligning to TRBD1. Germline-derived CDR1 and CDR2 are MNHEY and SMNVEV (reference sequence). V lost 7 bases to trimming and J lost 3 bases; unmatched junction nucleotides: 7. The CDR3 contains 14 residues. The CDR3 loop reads CASTKQGDDTEAFF. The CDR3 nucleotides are TGTGCCAGCACCAAACAGGGGGATGACACTGAAGCTTTCTTT.

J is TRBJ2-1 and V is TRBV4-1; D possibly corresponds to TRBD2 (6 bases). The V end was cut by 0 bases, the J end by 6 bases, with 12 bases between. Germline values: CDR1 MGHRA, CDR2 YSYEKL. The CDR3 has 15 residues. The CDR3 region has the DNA TGCGCCAGCAGCCAAGAGGAGGGAGTTTTCAATGAGCAGTTCTTC. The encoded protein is CASSQEEGVFNEQFF.

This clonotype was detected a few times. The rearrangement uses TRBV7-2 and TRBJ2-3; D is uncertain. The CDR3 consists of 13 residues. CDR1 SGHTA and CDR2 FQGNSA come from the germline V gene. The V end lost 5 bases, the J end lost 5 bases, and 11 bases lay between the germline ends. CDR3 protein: CASSPGRLDTQYF. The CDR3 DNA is TGTGCCAGCAGCCCGGGCAGACTAGATACGCAGTATTTT.

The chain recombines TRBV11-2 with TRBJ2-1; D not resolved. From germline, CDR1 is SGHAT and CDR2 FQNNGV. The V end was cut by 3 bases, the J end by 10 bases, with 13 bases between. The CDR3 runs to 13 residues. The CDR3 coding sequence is TGTGCCAGCAGCTTCACCGAGAAAGCGGAGCAGTTCTTC. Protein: CASSFTEKAEQFF.

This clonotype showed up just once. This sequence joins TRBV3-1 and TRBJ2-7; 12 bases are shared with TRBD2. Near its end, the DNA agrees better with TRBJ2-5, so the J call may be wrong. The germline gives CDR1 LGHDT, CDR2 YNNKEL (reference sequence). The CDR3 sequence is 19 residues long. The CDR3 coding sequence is TGTGCCAGCAGCCAAGATCGAACTAGCGGGGGGCCGGGTGGAGAGACCCAGTACTTC. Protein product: CASSQDRTSGGPGGETQYF.

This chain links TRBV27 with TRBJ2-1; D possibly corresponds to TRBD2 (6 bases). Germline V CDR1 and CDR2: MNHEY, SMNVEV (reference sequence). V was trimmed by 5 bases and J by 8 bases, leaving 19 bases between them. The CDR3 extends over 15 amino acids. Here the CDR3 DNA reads TGTGCCAGCAGTGTTCTGGGGGGAAGGACGTATGAGCAGTTCTTC. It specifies CASSVLGGRTYEQFF.

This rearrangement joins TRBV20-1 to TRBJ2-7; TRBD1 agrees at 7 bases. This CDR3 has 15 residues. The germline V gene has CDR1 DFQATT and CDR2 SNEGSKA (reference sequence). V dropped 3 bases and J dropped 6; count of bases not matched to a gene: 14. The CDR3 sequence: CSARIDRERKSEQYF. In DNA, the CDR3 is TGCAGTGCTAGGATAGACAGGGAGAGGAAAAGCGAGCAGTACTTC.

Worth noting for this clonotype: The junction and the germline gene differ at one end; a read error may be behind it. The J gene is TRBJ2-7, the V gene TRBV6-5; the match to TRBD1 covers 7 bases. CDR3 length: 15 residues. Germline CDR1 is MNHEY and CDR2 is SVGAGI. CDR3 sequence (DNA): TGTGTCAGCAGGCCCCCGGGACAGAGCTCCTACGAGCAGTACTTC. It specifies CVSRPPGQSSYEQYF.

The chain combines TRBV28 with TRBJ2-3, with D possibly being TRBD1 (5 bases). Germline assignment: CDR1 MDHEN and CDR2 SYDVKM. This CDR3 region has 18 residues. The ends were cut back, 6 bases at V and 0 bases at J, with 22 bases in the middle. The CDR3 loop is CASSFGALSADSTDTQYF. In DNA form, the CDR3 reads TGTGCCAGCAGCTTTGGGGCCCTCTCAGCAGATAGCACAGATACGCAGTATTTT.

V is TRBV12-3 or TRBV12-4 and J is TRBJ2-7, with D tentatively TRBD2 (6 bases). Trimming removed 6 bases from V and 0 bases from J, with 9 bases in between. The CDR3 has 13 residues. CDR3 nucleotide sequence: TGTGCCAGCAGGGGGGGAGGCTCCTACGAGCAGTACTTC. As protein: CASRGGGSYEQYF.

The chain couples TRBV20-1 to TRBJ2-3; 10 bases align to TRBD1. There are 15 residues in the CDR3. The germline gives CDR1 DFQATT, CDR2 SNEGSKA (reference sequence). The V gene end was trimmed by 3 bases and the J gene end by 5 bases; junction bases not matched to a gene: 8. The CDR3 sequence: CSASSGTGDRDTQYF. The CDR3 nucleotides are TGCAGTGCTAGCTCCGGGACAGGGGATCGAGATACGCAGTATTTT.

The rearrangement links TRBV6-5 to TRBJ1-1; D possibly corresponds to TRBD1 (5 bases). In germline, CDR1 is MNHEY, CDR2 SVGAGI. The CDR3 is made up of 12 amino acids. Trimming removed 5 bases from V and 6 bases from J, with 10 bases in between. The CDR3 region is CASSQGGPEAFF. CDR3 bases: TGTGCCAGCAGTCAGGGTGGTCCTGAAGCTTTCTTT.

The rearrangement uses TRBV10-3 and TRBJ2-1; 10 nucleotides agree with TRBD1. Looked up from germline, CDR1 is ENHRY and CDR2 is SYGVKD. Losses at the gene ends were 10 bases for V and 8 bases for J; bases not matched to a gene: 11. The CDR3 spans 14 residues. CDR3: CATRGTGERDEQFF. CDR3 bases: TGTGCCACGCGCGGGACAGGGGAGAGGGATGAGCAGTTCTTC.

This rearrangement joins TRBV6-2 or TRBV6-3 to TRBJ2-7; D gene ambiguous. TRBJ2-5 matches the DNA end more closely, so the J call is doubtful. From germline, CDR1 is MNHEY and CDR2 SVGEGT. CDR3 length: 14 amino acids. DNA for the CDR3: TGTGCCAGCAGCCTCACCGCGAGAGGAGAGACCCAGTACTTC. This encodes CASSLTARGETQYF.

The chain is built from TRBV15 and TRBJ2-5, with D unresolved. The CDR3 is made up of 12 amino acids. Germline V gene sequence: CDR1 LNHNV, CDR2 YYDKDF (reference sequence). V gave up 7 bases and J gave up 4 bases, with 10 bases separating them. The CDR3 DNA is TGTGCCACCACCTCGATGGGAGAGACCCAGTACTTC. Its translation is CATTSMGETQYF.

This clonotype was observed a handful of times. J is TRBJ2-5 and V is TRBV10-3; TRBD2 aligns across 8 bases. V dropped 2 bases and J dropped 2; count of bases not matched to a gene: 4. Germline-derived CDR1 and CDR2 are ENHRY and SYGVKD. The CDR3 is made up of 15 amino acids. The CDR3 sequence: CAISEPLAEQETQYF. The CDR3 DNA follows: TGTGCCATCAGTGAGCCACTAGCGGAACAAGAGACCCAGTACTTC.

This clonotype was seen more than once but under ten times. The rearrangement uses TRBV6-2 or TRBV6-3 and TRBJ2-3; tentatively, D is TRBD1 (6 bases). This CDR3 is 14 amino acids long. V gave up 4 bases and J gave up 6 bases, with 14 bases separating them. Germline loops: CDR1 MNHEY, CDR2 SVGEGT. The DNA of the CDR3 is TGTGCCAGCAGTTTCAGACAGGCCCACGATACGCAGTATTTT. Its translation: CASSFRQAHDTQYF.

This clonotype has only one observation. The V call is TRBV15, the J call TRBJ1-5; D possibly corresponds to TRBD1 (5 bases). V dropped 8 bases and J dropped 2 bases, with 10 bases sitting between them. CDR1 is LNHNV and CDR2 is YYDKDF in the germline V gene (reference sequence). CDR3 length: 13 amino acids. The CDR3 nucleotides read TGTGCCACCGCACGGGGCGGCAATCAGCCCCAGCATTTT. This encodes CATARGGNQPQHF.